This note documents a single TCR beta chain sequence. This clonotype was recorded at least ten times. What this receptor recognizes is not known. The sample holds no much larger clone one base away, and base qualities are not on file. To synthesize cDNA, template-switch 5'RACE was performed with a primer carrying a 10-nucleotide random unique molecular identifier so that each TCR transcript was tagged. Every sequencing run covered 15-18 subjects and yielded more than 170 million TCR-beta sequences. The RNeasy kit was used to extract total RNA. The KAPA Real-time Library Amplification kit was used to amplify TCR-beta VDJ regions with primers targeting the TCR constant region and the 5'RACE anchor. Sample indexes and Illumina adaptors were added in a first PCR, and a second PCR then increased library yield. After purification with Ampure beads, the TCR product of roughly 650 bp was size-selected on a 2% E-gel SizeSelection system. Before pooling, library quality was assessed on a Bioanalyzer, concentration was determined with Qubit, and library quantification was performed with the Kapa Library Quantification kit. An Illumina HiSeq 2500 sequenced the libraries paired-end 2 x 150 bp. To increase sequence diversity, roughly 23-30% phiX was spiked into each library pool. Per the source publication's procedure: Quality-filtered reads were processed with the UMI-based MiGEC pipeline, which removed over 75% of raw TCR sequences during error correction. IMGT germline references were used for aligning VDJ genes, and each clonotype was defined as a unique CDR3 amino acid sequence together with its V-J genes. Clonal expansion, Shannon diversity and CDR3 relatedness (CalcPairwiseDistances, ClusterSamples) were evaluated with VDJtools, and phylogenetic trees were built with CLCbio workbench. Clones with at least 8 unique UMIs were defined as expanded, with this threshold being based on coefficient-of-variation modelling across technical triplicates. Through fastp at Q25 and MiXCR, TCRdb rebuilt clones from the public reads, retaining in-frame beta chains. CDR3 protein sequences are deduplicated, and each keeps its most common genes and DNA. The V and J calls were determined by TCRdb, not by the authors. This sample has about 80,000 distinct CDR3 sequences in its table, and 5.8% of those were observed once. The ten largest clones take up 7.9% of the sample.

The sample is drawn from a study of neurological immune-mediated disorders (dated by TCRdb to the late 2010s). Study-level background: Among the 35 or so multiple sclerosis patients, roughly 31 had relapsing-remitting MS and 3 had secondary progressive MS. Peripheral blood TCR-beta repertoires from patients with HTLV-I-associated myelopathy (HAM/TSP), patients with multiple sclerosis, and healthy controls were compared in the study using UMI-based sequencing. The 85 to 110 TCR-beta libraries included longitudinal samples, technical triplicates and paired sorted CD4+ and CD8+ T-cell subsets alongside PBMC samples. Each longitudinal HAM/TSP and healthy donor was sampled at 3 time-points spaced at about 3-40 month intervals. Of the roughly 71 subjects in the cohort, around 15 were HAM/TSP patients, roughly 35 were multiple sclerosis patients, and some 20 were healthy controls. Overall results and qualifications from the work: Across subjects, expanded clones never shared an identical CDR3 amino acid sequence, which suggests that the TCR-beta repertoires in every group were private. The MS cluster was not associated with any clinical or MRI features, and the authors stated that larger cohorts are needed. In a phylogenetic analysis, the repertoires of 18 out of 34 MS patients fell into a single cluster of related CDR3 sequences, pointing to a possible signature at the repertoire level. TCR clonal expansion was highest in HAM/TSP patients and lowest in MS patients, with MS patients falling below even healthy controls.

There are 12 amino acids in the CDR3, from cysteine to phenylalanine inclusive. CDR3 DNA is the only sequence kept; it has 36 bases, read in frame from the first base. CDR1 and CDR2 were assigned from the germline V gene as MNHNS and SASEGT. V lost 3 bases and J lost 9 bases; the stretch between them is 12 bases long. The sample's time point, from its label and the paper: longitudinal time-point 2. Libraries from unsorted PBMCs were made from 2 million PBMCs kept in RNAlater at -80 degrees C until RNA extraction. Multiple sclerosis patients were enrolled in a US clinical protocol under which disease progression was evaluated by magnetic resonance imaging. Peripheral blood underwent Ficoll-Hypaque density gradient centrifugation to isolate PBMCs, which were then cryopreserved in liquid nitrogen.

Sequencing was performed on PBMCs. This chain is built from TRBV6-1 and TRBJ2-7, with the D gene uncertain. The sequence came from a woman in her sixties or seventies with multiple sclerosis. The CDR3 loop reads CASSEGQLGQYF. The DNA sequence is given as TGTGCCAGCAGTGAGGGCCAGCTCGGGCAGTACTTC.